The entry below describes one T cell receptor beta chain. Assay: immunoSEQ multiplex PCR; the TCRdb copy retains only in-frame clones and omits some. The sample yields roughly 15,000 clones, less than 90% seen once. Trimming removed 5 bases from V and 2 bases from J, with 11 bases in between. Germline V gene lookup returns CDR1 MDHEN and CDR2 SYDVKM. The CDR3 is 14 amino acids. These data originate in a study of T cell changes during pregnancy in multiple sclerosis. The gene calls are TRBV28 and TRBJ2-3; D possibly corresponds to TRBD1 (5 bases). The sequenced sample was CD8+ T cells from peripheral blood mononuclear cells, obtained in the third trimester of pregnancy. This sequence was found in a female donor in good health, enrolled as a control in a pregnancy study. The CDR3 spells CASSRTGDTDTQYF. CDR3 in DNA: TGTGCCAGCAGTCGAACAGGAGACACAGATACGCAGTATTTT.